The rows below give T cell receptor beta chains drawn from one sample of a study of persistence of HIV-infected CD4 T cells. Clones were sequenced by immunoSEQ multiplex PCR, and TCRdb holds only the in-frame ones, with some missing. The sample carries roughly 43,000 clones, 70% to 90% recorded once. What these receptors recognize is not known. This specimen consisted of CD4+ T cells sorted from PBMCs after roughly 18-hour stimulation, obtained from a patient who received antiretroviral therapy. The receptor source for this set is an adult man with HIV who was CMV-seropositive. Both conserved end residues are part of each CDR3. A D gene is named only where the DNA matches it firmly. Expanded clones are given a class, and other clones once, few, many or no size at all.

.,TRBV3-1/TRBV3-2,TRBJ1-2,.,TGTGCCAGCAGCCAAGGGACGACCGGCTACACCTTC,CASSQGTTGYTF
.,TRBV7-3,TRBJ2-2,.,TGTGCCAGCAGCCTGAGCGCTATCGGGGAGCTGTTTTTT,CASSLSAIGELFF
TRBD1,TRBV3-1/TRBV3-2,TRBJ1-6,.,TGTGCCAGCAGCCAAGACGGGACAGGGAATTCACCCCTCCACTTT,CASSQDGTGNSPLHF
.,TRBV6-6,TRBJ1-4,.,TGTGCCAGCAGTCAGGGTATAGGGACTAATGAAAAACTGTTTTTT,CASSQGIGTNEKLFF
.,TRBV10-3,TRBJ1-1,.,TGTGCCATCAGCAGGGGTGAAATGAACACTGAAGCTTTCTTT,CAISRGEMNTEAFF
.,TRBV2,TRBJ1-2,once,TGTGCCAGCAGTGATCAGTCTAACTATGGCTACACCTTC,CASSDQSNYGYTF
TRBD2,TRBV10-1,TRBJ2-1,.,TGCGCCAGCAGTGAGAGGCTAGCGGGGGGGGAGCAGTTCTTC,CASSERLAGGEQFF
TRBD1,TRBV27,TRBJ2-3,.,TGTGCCAGCAAAACAGGGGGAGATACGCAGTATTTT,CASKTGGDTQYF
.,TRBV30,TRBJ2-7,.,TGTGCCTGGAAAGGGAGCTCCTACGAGCAGTACTTC,CAWKGSSYEQYF
.,TRBV7-9,TRBJ2-3,.,TGTGCCAGCGGGATAACAGGGAACACAGATACGCAGTATTTT,CASGITGNTDTQYF
.,TRBV9,TRBJ1-6,.,TGTGCCAGCAGCGTCTACGAACAGGCGAGTCCCCTCCACTTT,CASSVYEQASPLHF
TRBD1,TRBV6-1,TRBJ2-2,.,TGTGCCAGCAGTGAAGGAGGGGGGACAGGGGGCGCTGGCACCGGGGAGCTGTTTTTT,CASSEGGGTGGAGTGELFF
.,TRBV27,TRBJ2-7,.,TGTGCCAGCAGTCCTTCGCAAGGGGGTTACCCCTACGAGCAGTACTTC,CASSPSQGGYPYEQYF
.,TRBV7-8,TRBJ2-7,.,TGTGCCAGCAGTTCTCCGGGACAAGCCTACGAGCAGTACTTC,CASSSPGQAYEQYF
TRBD2,TRBV15,TRBJ2-3,.,TGTGCCACCAGCAGGGGAGGGACAGATACGCAGTATTTT,CATSRGGTDTQYF
.,TRBV5-1,TRBJ2-7,.,TGCGCCAGCAGCCTGAACAGCCTCTTCTCCTACGAGCAGTACTTC,CASSLNSLFSYEQYF
TRBD2,TRBV20-1,TRBJ2-1,.,TGCAGTGCTAGTCTCGGGGGGGTCCACAATGAGCAGTTCTTC,CSASLGGVHNEQFF
TRBD1,TRBV12-3/TRBV12-4,TRBJ1-1,.,TGTGCCAGCAGCCTGACAGGGGTGACTGAAGCTTTCTTT,CASSLTGVTEAFF
.,TRBV5-8,TRBJ1-2,.,TGTGCCAGCAGCTTGACAGGGAATGAGTATGGCTACACCTTC,CASSLTGNEYGYTF
.,TRBV19,TRBJ1-1,few,TGTGCCAGTAGGGCAGGACCTTTGAACACTGAAGCTTTCTTT,CASRAGPLNTEAFF
TRBD2,TRBV7-3,TRBJ2-1,.,TGTGCCAGCAGCCCAAAGCGGACTAGCAATGAGCAGTTCTTC,CASSPKRTSNEQFF
TRBD1,TRBV6-5,TRBJ1-5,.,TGTGCCAGCAGTTGGACAGGGGAAAGCCCCCAGCATTTT,CASSWTGESPQHF
TRBD1,TRBV19,TRBJ2-2,.,TGTGCCAGTCGACAGGGGGCGAACACCGGGGAGCTGTTTTTT,CASRQGANTGELFF
.,TRBV6-1,TRBJ1-2,once,TGTGCCAGCAGTGTCCGAGAAAGGGGCGTCGACTATGGCTACACCTTC,CASSVRERGVDYGYTF
.,TRBV6-5,TRBJ2-7,.,TGTGCCAGCAGTCTTACCCGGGACATGGGGGAGCAGTACTTC,CASSLTRDMGEQYF
.,TRBV5-1,TRBJ2-3,once,TGCGCCAGCAGCTTGGAAGGAAATACGCAGTATTTT,CASSLEGNTQYF
.,TRBV6-1,TRBJ1-5,.,TGTGCCAGCAGTGAAGAGGGGGGCCCAAGCAATCAGCCCCAGCATTTT,CASSEEGGPSNQPQHF
.,TRBV24-1,TRBJ1-5,.,TGTGCCACTTCCAGTGAGGGGCATAGCAATCAGCCCCAGCATTTT,CATSSEGHSNQPQHF
.,TRBV28,TRBJ2-7,.,TGTGCCAGCACCTCCGGGGCCAGAACCGAGCAGTACTTC,CASTSGARTEQYF
TRBD1,TRBV4-1,TRBJ1-5,once,TGCGCCAGCAGCTCCTGGACAGGAGGGCAGCCCCAGCATTTT,CASSSWTGGQPQHF
.,TRBV15,TRBJ2-7,.,TGTGCCACCAGCCTCGAGGGGGGGCACCTGCGATTC,CATSLEGGHLRF
.,TRBV28,TRBJ2-3,.,TGTGCCAGCAGCTTAGCACGCGATACGCAGTATTTT,CASSLARDTQYF
.,TRBV5-1,TRBJ2-7,.,TGCGCCAGCAGCCTACGGGACACCTCCTACGAGCAGTACTTC,CASSLRDTSYEQYF
.,TRBV6-5,TRBJ2-7,once,TGTGCCAGCAGACTACAGGTCAGATCCTACGAGCAGTACTTC,CASRLQVRSYEQYF
.,TRBV18,TRBJ1-1,.,TGTGCCAGCTCACCACGACGGATTTGGGGCACTGAAGCTTTCTTT,CASSPRRIWGTEAFF
.,TRBV3-1/TRBV3-2,TRBJ2-7,.,TGTGCCAGCAGCTTGGACGTTTCTTCCTACGAGCAGTACTTC,CASSLDVSSYEQYF
TRBD1,TRBV25-1,TRBJ1-6,.,TGTGCCAGCAGGGACAGGCGGGGTTCACCCCTCCACTTT,CASRDRRGSPLHF
TRBD1,TRBV6-5,TRBJ2-7,once,TGTGCCAGCAGTTATAACAGGGGGCCTGGGTACGAGCAGTACTTC,CASSYNRGPGYEQYF
.,TRBV11-2,TRBJ1-5,.,TGTGCCAGCAGCTTGGTAAGCAATCAGCCCCAGCATTTT,CASSLVSNQPQHF
.,TRBV5-1,TRBJ2-1,.,TGCGCCAGCAGCTTGGAAGGCCGATTCTCCTACAATGAGCAGTTCTTC,CASSLEGRFSYNEQFF
.,TRBV5-4,TRBJ1-2,few,TGTGCCAGCAGCTTGGAAGGACGGACTGGCTACACCTTC,CASSLEGRTGYTF
.,TRBV5-1,TRBJ1-3,.,TGCGCCAGCAGCTTGGAAGGCGACCTCTCTGGAAACACCATATATTTT,CASSLEGDLSGNTIYF
TRBD1,TRBV6-5,TRBJ1-2,.,TGTGCCAGCGGTCGTCCGGGACAGACTTATGGCTACACCTTC,CASGRPGQTYGYTF
TRBD1,TRBV10-3,TRBJ1-1,.,TGTGCCATCAGTGAAAAGGGACAGGGGGCCGGAGCTTTCTTT,CAISEKGQGAGAFF
.,TRBV6-5,TRBJ1-3,.,TGTGCCAGCAGTCGGGCAGGTACTGGAAACACCATATATTTT,CASSRAGTGNTIYF
.,TRBV6-1,TRBJ1-4,.,TGTGCCAGCAGTGAAGCGAGGGGGTACAGGAATGAAAAACTGTTTTTT,CASSEARGYRNEKLFF
.,TRBV6-5,TRBJ2-6,.,TGTGCCAGCAGTTCCCCGGGGACTGGGGCCAACGTCCTGACTTTC,CASSSPGTGANVLTF
.,TRBV19,TRBJ1-2,.,TGTGCCAGTAGTACGCGGGGGGGCGGTAACTATGGCTACACCTTC,CASSTRGGGNYGYTF
TRBD2,TRBV27,TRBJ2-7,.,TGTGCCAGCAGTCTTAGCGGGGTGAGCTCCTACGAGCAGTACTTC,CASSLSGVSSYEQYF
.,TRBV5-5,TRBJ2-2,.,TGTGCCAGCAGCTTTAGGGTTACGAACACCGGGGAGCTGTTTTTT,CASSFRVTNTGELFF
.,TRBV6-1,TRBJ1-2,.,TGTGCCAGCAGTGACAACTACTATGGCTACACCTTC,CASSDNYYGYTF
.,TRBV5-4,TRBJ1-1,.,TGTGCCAGCAGCTTGGACACTGAAGCTTTCTTT,CASSLDTEAFF
.,TRBV2,TRBJ1-5,.,TGTGCCAGCAGGGTTGAGGTGGGCGATCAGCCCCAGCATTTT,CASRVEVGDQPQHF
TRBD1,TRBV27,TRBJ2-2,.,TGTGCCAGCAGTTCCGGGACAGGGACCGGGGAGCTGTTTTTT,CASSSGTGTGELFF
.,TRBV3-1/TRBV3-2,TRBJ2-7,.,TGTGCCAGCAGCCAAGAAAGAGGTACCTACGAGCAGTACTTC,CASSQERGTYEQYF